This T cell receptor beta chain came from a study of T cells in Graves' hyperthyroidism and ophthalmopathy. Study summary: Peripheral blood was drawn at first diagnosis, prior to all treatment. Study-wide results and limits: A model of 13 V-J features distinguished ophthalmopathy from stable hyperthyroidism.

The ends were cut back, 10 bases at V and 0 bases at J, with 9 bases in the middle. The CDR3 has 13 amino acids. CDR1 is SEHNR, CDR2 FQNEAQ, per germline (reference sequence). Regarding this clonotype: Its target is unknown.

Researchers amplified the TCR beta CDR3 regions from RNA transcripts. An initial round of RT-PCR targeting the TCR CDR3 relied on the HTBI primer set. TCRdb re-called the multiplex PCR reads through MiXCR, storing one row per CDR3 protein. This repertoire shows 660,000 or so distinct CDR3 sequences, less than 25% found once; its top ten account for around a third. Uncontrolled infection, other autoimmune disease, pregnancy or lactation disqualified patients from enrolment. Each diagnosis was grounded in clinical symptoms, serum thyroxine and TRAb, thyroid ultrasound, and orbital computed tomography.

Sequencing was done on a sample of blood. J is TRBJ1-4 and V is TRBV7-9; D is uncertain. The sequence came from a man aged 25-45 years with Graves' ophthalmopathy. CDR3 DNA: TGTGCCACCGGGTCCGCAACTAATGAAAAACTGTTTTTT. Translating it yields CATGSATNEKLFF.